These T cell receptor beta chains were read from a single sample in a study of T cell responses to AZD1222 COVID-19 vaccine. Measured with immunoSEQ multiplex PCR; TCRdb has only the in-frame clones, and not every one. Of more than 150,000 clones in the sample, about 86% were seen once. The sequencing used peripheral blood, collected on day 0 of AZD1222 vaccination. The receptors come from an adult in good health. CDR3s include the opening cysteine and the closing phenylalanine or tryptophan. A D gene is named only where the DNA matches it firmly. Only some rows state a clone size, as once, few, many or a class for expanded clones.

clone size: few
V gene: TRBV30
J gene: TRBJ1-5
D gene: .
CDR3 protein: CAWSLSGGQPQHF
CDR3 DNA: TGTGCCTGGAGTTTGTCAGGAGGGCAGCCCCAGCATTTT

clone size: .
V gene: TRBV7-6
J gene: TRBJ2-7
D gene: TRBD2
CDR3 protein: CASSPRTSGFSYEQYF
CDR3 DNA: TGTGCCAGCAGCCCCAGGACTAGCGGGTTTTCCTACGAGCAGTACTTC

clone size: .
V gene: TRBV7-3
J gene: TRBJ1-1
D gene: .
CDR3 protein: CASSPLYGGTEAFF
CDR3 DNA: TGTGCCAGCAGCCCATTGTATGGGGGGACTGAAGCTTTCTTT

clone size: .
V gene: TRBV7-9
J gene: TRBJ2-7
D gene: .
CDR3 protein: CASSLIGEVSDEQYF
CDR3 DNA: TGTGCCAGCAGCTTAATTGGGGAGGTTAGCGACGAGCAGTACTTC

clone size: .
V gene: TRBV9
J gene: TRBJ1-3
D gene: TRBD1
CDR3 protein: CASGPGTDSGNTIYF
CDR3 DNA: TGTGCCAGCGGCCCCGGGACAGACTCTGGAAACACCATATATTTT

clone size: few
V gene: TRBV6-4
J gene: TRBJ1-5
D gene: .
CDR3 protein: CASSVEANQPQHF
CDR3 DNA: TGTGCCAGCAGTGTGGAAGCCAATCAGCCCCAGCATTTT

clone size: once
V gene: TRBV2
J gene: TRBJ2-2
D gene: .
CDR3 protein: CAGGGDTGELFF
CDR3 DNA: TGTGCCGGAGGAGGGGACACCGGGGAGCTGTTTTTT

clone size: .
V gene: TRBV12-3/TRBV12-4
J gene: TRBJ2-7
D gene: .
CDR3 protein: CASSLSRPYEQYF
CDR3 DNA: TGTGCCAGCAGTTTATCCAGACCCTACGAGCAGTACTTC

clone size: .
V gene: TRBV6-5
J gene: TRBJ2-1
D gene: .
CDR3 protein: CASSLAGIYNEQFF
CDR3 DNA: TGTGCCAGCAGTTTGGCCGGTATATACAATGAGCAGTTCTTC

clone size: once
V gene: TRBV29-1
J gene: TRBJ2-3
D gene: .
CDR3 protein: CSVLPYTDTQYF
CDR3 DNA: TGCAGCGTTTTACCCTATACGGATACGCAGTATTTT

clone size: .
V gene: TRBV10-1
J gene: TRBJ2-2
D gene: .
CDR3 protein: CASSDLAGELFF
CDR3 DNA: TGCGCCAGCAGTGACCTGGCCGGGGAGCTGTTTTTT

clone size: .
V gene: TRBV9
J gene: TRBJ1-4
D gene: .
CDR3 protein: CASSVSALDSEKLFF
CDR3 DNA: TGTGCCAGCAGCGTATCGGCCTTAGATTCTGAAAAACTGTTTTTT

clone size: few
V gene: TRBV27
J gene: TRBJ1-6
D gene: TRBD1
CDR3 protein: CASTRTPDRGGYNSPLHF
CDR3 DNA: TGTGCCAGCACCAGAACCCCCGACAGGGGGGGTTATAATTCACCCCTCCACTTT

clone size: few
V gene: TRBV19
J gene: TRBJ1-4
D gene: .
CDR3 protein: CASSIADVTNEKLFF
CDR3 DNA: TGTGCCAGTAGTATAGCCGACGTCACTAATGAAAAACTGTTTTTT

clone size: .
V gene: TRBV3-1/TRBV3-2
J gene: TRBJ2-7
D gene: .
CDR3 protein: CASSHPGRSYEQYF
CDR3 DNA: TGTGCCAGCAGCCACCCGGGGAGATCCTACGAGCAGTACTTC

clone size: few
V gene: TRBV9
J gene: TRBJ2-3
D gene: .
CDR3 protein: CASSIRGADTQYF
CDR3 DNA: TGTGCCAGCAGCATCAGGGGCGCAGATACGCAGTATTTT

clone size: .
V gene: TRBV7-3
J gene: TRBJ2-5
D gene: TRBD1
CDR3 protein: CASSSTGGAKETQYF
CDR3 DNA: TGTGCCAGCAGCTCCACAGGGGGCGCGAAGGAGACCCAGTACTTC

clone size: .
V gene: TRBV7-9
J gene: TRBJ2-7
D gene: .
CDR3 protein: CASSLGLGLSYEQYF
CDR3 DNA: TGTGCCAGCAGCTTAGGGCTGGGGCTCTCCTACGAGCAGTACTTC

clone size: .
V gene: TRBV28
J gene: TRBJ1-2
D gene: .
CDR3 protein: CASSFSQGDGYTF
CDR3 DNA: TGTGCCAGCAGTTTTAGCCAGGGTGATGGCTACACCTTC

clone size: .
V gene: TRBV21-1
J gene: TRBJ1-5
D gene: .
CDR3 protein: CASTRDRLSNQPQHF
CDR3 DNA: TGTGCCAGCACCCGGGACAGGTTGAGCAATCAGCCCCAGCATTTT

clone size: .
V gene: TRBV25-1
J gene: TRBJ1-2
D gene: TRBD1
CDR3 protein: CASSVAGGRGYGYTF
CDR3 DNA: TGTGCCAGCAGTGTTGCAGGGGGCCGCGGCTATGGCTACACCTTC

clone size: .
V gene: TRBV28
J gene: TRBJ2-7
D gene: TRBD1
CDR3 protein: CASTRGRYEQYF
CDR3 DNA: TGTGCCAGCACCAGGGGGAGATACGAGCAGTACTTC

clone size: .
V gene: TRBV20-1
J gene: TRBJ1-1
D gene: .
CDR3 protein: CSARDEGEAFF
CDR3 DNA: TGCAGTGCTAGAGATGAGGGTGAAGCTTTCTTT

clone size: .
V gene: TRBV9
J gene: TRBJ2-1
D gene: .
CDR3 protein: CASSVYSDSYNEQFF
CDR3 DNA: TGTGCCAGCAGCGTATACTCAGACTCCTACAATGAGCAGTTCTTC

clone size: .
V gene: TRBV10-3
J gene: TRBJ2-1
D gene: TRBD2
CDR3 protein: CAIMGLNVDEQFF
CDR3 DNA: TGTGCCATCATGGGACTAAACGTCGATGAGCAGTTCTTC

clone size: .
V gene: TRBV6-4
J gene: TRBJ2-3
D gene: .
CDR3 protein: CASSDGQGNTDTQYF
CDR3 DNA: TGTGCCAGCAGTGACGGCCAGGGGAACACAGATACGCAGTATTTT

clone size: .
V gene: TRBV28
J gene: TRBJ1-5
D gene: TRBD1
CDR3 protein: CASRLRGKGNQPQHF
CDR3 DNA: TGTGCCAGCAGACTCAGGGGGAAGGGCAATCAGCCCCAGCATTTT

clone size: .
V gene: TRBV18
J gene: TRBJ1-4
D gene: .
CDR3 protein: CASSQKPGSPNEKLFF
CDR3 DNA: TGTGCCAGCTCCCAGAAGCCAGGGTCCCCTAATGAAAAACTGTTTTTT

clone size: .
V gene: TRBV12-3/TRBV12-4
J gene: TRBJ1-2
D gene: TRBD1
CDR3 protein: CASRRTGEGYTF
CDR3 DNA: TGTGCCAGCAGACGGACAGGGGAAGGCTACACCTTC

clone size: .
V gene: TRBV18
J gene: TRBJ2-7
D gene: TRBD1
CDR3 protein: CASSPGQKTYEQYF
CDR3 DNA: TGTGCCAGCTCACCGGGACAGAAAACCTACGAGCAGTACTTC

clone size: .
V gene: TRBV19
J gene: TRBJ1-5
D gene: TRBD1
CDR3 protein: CASSIVQGVNQPQHF
CDR3 DNA: TGTGCCAGTAGTATAGTACAGGGGGTCAATCAGCCCCAGCATTTT

clone size: .
V gene: TRBV7-2
J gene: TRBJ2-7
D gene: .
CDR3 protein: CASRRGESYEQYF
CDR3 DNA: TGTGCCAGCAGACGGGGCGAGTCGTACGAGCAGTACTTC

clone size: .
V gene: TRBV30
J gene: TRBJ1-2
D gene: TRBD1
CDR3 protein: CAWSELTGVDGYTF
CDR3 DNA: TGTGCCTGGAGCGAATTGACAGGGGTGGATGGCTACACCTTC

clone size: .
V gene: TRBV30
J gene: TRBJ1-3
D gene: .
CDR3 protein: CAWSVLEKEGNTIYF
CDR3 DNA: TGTGCCTGGAGTGTACTCGAGAAGGAGGGAAACACCATATATTTT

clone size: .
V gene: TRBV7-6
J gene: TRBJ2-5
D gene: .
CDR3 protein: CASSPGHRETQYF
CDR3 DNA: TGTGCCAGCAGCCCGGGACACCGAGAGACCCAGTACTTC

clone size: .
V gene: TRBV30
J gene: TRBJ2-7
D gene: TRBD2
CDR3 protein: CAWGPTSGGYEQYF
CDR3 DNA: TGTGCCTGGGGCCCTACTAGCGGGGGCTACGAGCAGTACTTC

clone size: .
V gene: TRBV27
J gene: TRBJ1-5
D gene: .
CDR3 protein: CASSFGQVKARQPQHF
CDR3 DNA: TGTGCCAGCAGTTTTGGTCAGGTCAAGGCTCGTCAGCCCCAGCATTTT

clone size: few
V gene: TRBV18
J gene: TRBJ2-7
D gene: .
CDR3 protein: CASSPPQEYEQYF
CDR3 DNA: TGTGCCAGCTCACCGCCTCAGGAGTACGAGCAGTACTTC

clone size: .
V gene: TRBV6-5
J gene: TRBJ1-3
D gene: .
CDR3 protein: CASSWNSGNTIYF
CDR3 DNA: TGTGCCAGCAGTTGGAACTCTGGAAACACCATATATTTT

clone size: .
V gene: TRBV3-1/TRBV3-2
J gene: TRBJ2-3
D gene: TRBD2
CDR3 protein: CASNLGASGGPDTQYF
CDR3 DNA: TGTGCCAGCAACCTGGGGGCTAGCGGGGGTCCGGATACGCAGTATTTT

clone size: .
V gene: TRBV14
J gene: TRBJ1-4
D gene: .
CDR3 protein: CASSQALNPNEKLFF
CDR3 DNA: TGTGCCAGCAGCCAAGCGTTAAACCCTAATGAAAAACTGTTTTTT

clone size: .
V gene: TRBV14
J gene: TRBJ1-1
D gene: .
CDR3 protein: CASSPSIGGQATEAFF
CDR3 DNA: TGTGCCAGCAGCCCCTCTATTGGGGGTCAGGCCACTGAAGCTTTCTTT

clone size: .
V gene: TRBV29-1
J gene: TRBJ1-4
D gene: .
CDR3 protein: CSVAGGFGEKLFF
CDR3 DNA: TGCAGCGTCGCAGGAGGGTTTGGGGAAAAACTGTTTTTT

clone size: .
V gene: TRBV28
J gene: TRBJ2-2
D gene: .
CDR3 protein: CASTAGYRELFF
CDR3 DNA: TGTGCCAGCACCGCAGGGTACCGGGAGCTGTTTTTT

clone size: .
V gene: TRBV9
J gene: TRBJ2-3
D gene: .
CDR3 protein: CASSVGPREADTQYF
CDR3 DNA: TGTGCCAGCAGCGTAGGTCCCAGGGAGGCAGATACGCAGTATTTT

clone size: .
V gene: TRBV11-2
J gene: TRBJ1-1
D gene: .
CDR3 protein: CASSLSVSMNTEAFF
CDR3 DNA: TGTGCCAGCAGCTTATCAGTGTCCATGAACACTGAAGCTTTCTTT

clone size: .
V gene: TRBV10-3
J gene: TRBJ1-5
D gene: TRBD1
CDR3 protein: CAISNRDRGFNQPQHF
CDR3 DNA: TGTGCCATCAGTAACCGGGACAGGGGGTTCAATCAGCCCCAGCATTTT

clone size: .
V gene: TRBV7-9
J gene: TRBJ2-5
D gene: TRBD1
CDR3 protein: CASSLVVGTGLETQYF
CDR3 DNA: TGTGCCAGCAGCTTAGTAGTGGGGACAGGGTTGGAGACCCAGTACTTC

clone size: few
V gene: TRBV18
J gene: TRBJ2-7
D gene: .
CDR3 protein: CASSPVGYEQYF
CDR3 DNA: TGTGCCAGCTCACCAGTCGGATACGAGCAGTACTTC

clone size: .
V gene: TRBV6-2/TRBV6-3
J gene: TRBJ2-7
D gene: .
CDR3 protein: CASSLLYYEQYF
CDR3 DNA: TGTGCCAGCAGTTTACTCTACTACGAGCAGTACTTC

clone size: .
V gene: TRBV4-2
J gene: TRBJ2-5
D gene: .
CDR3 protein: CASSESRETQYF
CDR3 DNA: TGTGCCAGCAGCGAGAGTAGAGAGACCCAGTACTTC

clone size: once
V gene: TRBV6-2/TRBV6-3
J gene: TRBJ1-5
D gene: .
CDR3 protein: CASSYGQDNQPQHF
CDR3 DNA: TGTGCCAGCAGTTACGGCCAGGATAATCAGCCCCAGCATTTT

clone size: .
V gene: TRBV19
J gene: TRBJ2-7
D gene: TRBD1
CDR3 protein: CASRGGQGYEQYF
CDR3 DNA: TGTGCCAGTAGGGGGGGACAGGGCTACGAGCAGTACTTC

clone size: .
V gene: TRBV5-1
J gene: TRBJ2-7
D gene: .
CDR3 protein: CASSLPESSYEQYF
CDR3 DNA: TGCGCCAGCAGCTTGCCAGAGAGCTCCTACGAGCAGTACTTC

clone size: .
V gene: TRBV11-3
J gene: TRBJ1-3
D gene: .
CDR3 protein: CASRRLGRDSGNTIYF
CDR3 DNA: TGTGCCAGCAGGCGCTTGGGACGGGACTCTGGAAACACCATATATTTT

clone size: .
V gene: TRBV27
J gene: TRBJ1-4
D gene: TRBD1
CDR3 protein: CASGSPGQGQEKLFF
CDR3 DNA: TGTGCCAGCGGATCTCCGGGACAGGGGCAGGAAAAACTGTTTTTT